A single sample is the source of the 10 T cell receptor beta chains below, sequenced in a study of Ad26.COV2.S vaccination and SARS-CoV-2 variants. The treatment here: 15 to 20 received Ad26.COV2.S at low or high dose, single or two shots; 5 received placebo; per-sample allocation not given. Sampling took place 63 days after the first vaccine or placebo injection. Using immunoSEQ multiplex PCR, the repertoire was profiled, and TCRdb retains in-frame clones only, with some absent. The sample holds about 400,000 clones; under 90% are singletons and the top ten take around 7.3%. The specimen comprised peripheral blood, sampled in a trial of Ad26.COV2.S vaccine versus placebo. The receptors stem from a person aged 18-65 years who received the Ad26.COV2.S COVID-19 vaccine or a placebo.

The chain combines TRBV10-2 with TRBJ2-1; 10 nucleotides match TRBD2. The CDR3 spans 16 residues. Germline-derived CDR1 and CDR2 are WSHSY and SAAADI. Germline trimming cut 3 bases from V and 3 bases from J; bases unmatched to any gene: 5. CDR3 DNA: TGCGCCAGCAGTGAATGGACTAGCGGCTTCTACAATGAGCAGTTCTTC. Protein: CASSEWTSGFYNEQFF.

The CDR3 region is CASSYSSGQVEETQYF. In nucleotides, the CDR3 is TGTGCCAGCAGTTACTCGTCCGGACAGGTAGAAGAGACCCAGTACTTC. The rearrangement links TRBV6-5 to TRBJ2-5; 7 bases align to TRBD1. From germline, CDR1 is MNHEY and CDR2 SVGAGI. This CDR3 is 16 amino acids long. V shed 0 bases, J shed 3 bases, and the junction held 7 bases outside the gene matches.

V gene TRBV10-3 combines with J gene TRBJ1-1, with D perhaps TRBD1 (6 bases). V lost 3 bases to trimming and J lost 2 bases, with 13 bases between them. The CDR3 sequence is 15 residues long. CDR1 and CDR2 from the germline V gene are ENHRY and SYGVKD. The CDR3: CAISDPATGNTEAFF. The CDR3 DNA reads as TGTGCCATCAGTGACCCTGCGACAGGAAACACTGAAGCTTTCTTT.

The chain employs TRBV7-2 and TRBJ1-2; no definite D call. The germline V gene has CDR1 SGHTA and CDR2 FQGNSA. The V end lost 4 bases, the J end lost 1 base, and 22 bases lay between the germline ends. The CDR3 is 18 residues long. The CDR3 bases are TGTGCCAGCAGCTCAATTGCCCGTTTAAGACCCCATAACTATGGCTACACCTTC. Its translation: CASSSIARLRPHNYGYTF.

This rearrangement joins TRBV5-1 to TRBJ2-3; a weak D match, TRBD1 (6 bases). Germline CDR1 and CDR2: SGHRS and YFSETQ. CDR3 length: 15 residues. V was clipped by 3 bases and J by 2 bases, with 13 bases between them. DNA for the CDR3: TGCGCCAGCAGCTCCCCGACAGGAACCACAGATACGCAGTATTTT. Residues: CASSSPTGTTDTQYF. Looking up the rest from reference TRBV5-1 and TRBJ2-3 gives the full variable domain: KAGVTQTPRYLIKTRGQQVTLSCSPISGHRSVSWYQQTPGQGLQFLFEYFSETQRNKGNFPGRFSGRQFSNSRSEMNVSTLELGDSALYLCASSSPTGTTDTQYFGPGTRLTVL.

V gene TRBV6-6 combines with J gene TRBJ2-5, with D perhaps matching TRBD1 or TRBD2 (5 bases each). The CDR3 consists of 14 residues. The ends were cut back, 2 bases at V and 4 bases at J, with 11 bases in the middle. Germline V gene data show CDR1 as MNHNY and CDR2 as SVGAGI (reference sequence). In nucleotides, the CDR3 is TGTGCCAGCAGTTACCCCGGGACGAGAGAGACCCAGTACTTC. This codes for CASSYPGTRETQYF.

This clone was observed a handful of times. CDR3 region: CASSYSWTDSPLHF. The CDR3 nucleotides are TGTGCCAGCAGTTACTCATGGACAGATTCACCCCTCCACTTT. The chain combines TRBV6-5 with TRBJ1-6; possibly TRBD1 for D (6 bases). The CDR3 spans 14 residues. V lost 0 bases and J lost 8, with 8 bases in between. Germline CDR1 is MNHEY and CDR2 is SVGAGI.

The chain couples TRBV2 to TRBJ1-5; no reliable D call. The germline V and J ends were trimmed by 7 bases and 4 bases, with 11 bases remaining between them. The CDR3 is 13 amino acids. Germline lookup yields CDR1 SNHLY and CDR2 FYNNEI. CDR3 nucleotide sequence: TGTGCCAGCATGGGGAACAGTAATCAGCCCCAGCATTTT. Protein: CASMGNSNQPQHF. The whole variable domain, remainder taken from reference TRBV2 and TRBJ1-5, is EPEVTQTPSHQVTQMGQEVILRCVPISNHLYFYWYRQILGQKVEFLVSFYNNEISEKSEIFDDQFSVERPDGSNFTLKIRSTKLEDSAMYFCASMGNSNQPQHFGDGTRLSIL.

The CDR3 spells CASSLGGFGTLSGANVLTF. In nucleotides, the CDR3 is TGCGCCAGCAGCTTGGGAGGTTTTGGGACCCTCTCTGGGGCCAACGTCCTGACTTTC. The chain uses TRBV5-1 and TRBJ2-6; D tentatively fits TRBD1 or TRBD2 (5 bases each). Germline V gene lookup returns CDR1 SGHRS and CDR2 YFSETQ. Trimming pared 0 bases from V and 0 bases from J, leaving 16 bases between. This CDR3 comprises 19 residues. The full variable domain, in which reference TRBV5-1 and TRBJ2-6 provide the parts outside the CDR3, is KAGVTQTPRYLIKTRGQQVTLSCSPISGHRSVSWYQQTPGQGLQFLFEYFSETQRNKGNFPGRFSGRQFSNSRSEMNVSTLELGDSALYLCASSLGGFGTLSGANVLTFGAGSRLTVL.

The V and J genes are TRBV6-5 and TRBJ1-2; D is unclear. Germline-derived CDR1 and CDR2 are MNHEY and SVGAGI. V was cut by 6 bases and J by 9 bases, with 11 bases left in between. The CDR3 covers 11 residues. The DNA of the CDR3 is TGTGCCAGCAGGACATCCGGAAGCTACACCTTC. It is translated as CASRTSGSYTF.